A single sample gave rise to the 20 T cell receptor beta chains below, sequenced in a study of blood T cell repertoires in COVID-19. Libraries were prepared by immunoSEQ multiplex PCR; TCRdb keeps only in-frame clonotypes and omits some of them. The data show about 320,000 clones, with roughly 88% seen just once and around 1.7% held by the top ten. Sequencing was performed on peripheral blood. The receptors here all came from a woman between 50 and 59 years old with acute or convalescent COVID-19.

The chain links TRBV5-5 to TRBJ1-4, with a tentative D call TRBD1 (6 bases). The CDR3 has 13 residues. The germline V gene has CDR1 SGHKS and CDR2 YYEKEE (reference sequence). V dropped 4 bases and J dropped 7 bases, with 11 bases sitting between them. This CDR3 reads CASSLWDTEKLFF. The CDR3 coding sequence is TGTGCCAGCAGCCTATGGGACACTGAAAAACTGTTTTTT.

This sequence joins TRBV4-3 and TRBJ2-2, with 7 positions matching TRBD1. From germline, CDR1 is LGHNA and CDR2 YSLEER. The CDR3 runs 18 residues. The V and J ends lost 0 bases and 5 bases, in that order; junction bases with no gene match: 12. CDR3 amino acids: CASSQDLGTGVRTGELFF. The CDR3 DNA follows: TGCGCCAGCAGCCAAGATCTAGGAACAGGGGTGAGAACCGGGGAGCTGTTTTTT.

The chain has TRBV29-1 and TRBJ2-7; TRBD2 might be the D (6 bases). V gave up 6 bases and J gave up 3 bases, with 9 bases separating them. Germline V gene lookup returns CDR1 SQVTM and CDR2 ANQGSEA. This CDR3 comprises 11 residues. The CDR3 bases are TGCAGCGTCCGGGACTTCTACGAGCAGTACTTC. This translates into CSVRDFYEQYF.

This clone occurred a few times. The junction departs from the called germline gene at one end, perhaps through a read error. V usage is TRBV7-8 and J usage is TRBJ2-1, with 8 bases matching TRBD2. CDR1 and CDR2 (germline): SGHVS, FQNEAQ. This CDR3 is 15 amino acids long. In DNA form, the CDR3 reads TGTGCCAGCAGCCAAGGCGGGAGGCCCTACAGTGAGCAGTTCTTC. The encoded protein is CASSQGGRPYSEQFF.

This chain connects TRBV5-1 to TRBJ2-1, with 12 bases aligning to TRBD2. The V and J ends lost 0 bases and 7 bases, in that order; junction bases with no gene match: 11. Germline CDR1 SGHRS, CDR2 YFSETQ. The CDR3 length is 18 residues. The CDR3 bases are TGCGCCAGCAGCTTGGGGAGTTCGGGACTAGCGGGTTGGAATGAGCAGTTCTTC. Amino acids: CASSLGSSGLAGWNEQFF.

The CDR3 spells CASSLGGGPGDTQYF. The CDR3 coding sequence is TGTGCCAGCAGCTTAGGGGGAGGGCCTGGAGATACGCAGTATTTT. The V and J genes are TRBV7-2 and TRBJ2-3; 7 nucleotides agree with TRBD2. This CDR3 region has 15 residues. V dropped 1 base and J dropped 5; count of bases not matched to a gene: 6. The germline V gene encodes CDR1 SGHTA and CDR2 FQGNSA.

The V and J genes are TRBV29-1 and TRBJ2-2; perhaps TRBD1 as D (5 bases). The CDR3 has 14 amino acids. V lost 4 bases and J lost 2, with 11 bases in between. Germline loops: CDR1 SQVTM, CDR2 ANQGSEA. CDR3 sequence (DNA): TGCAGCGTTGCCAGACAGAGAAACACCGGGGAGCTGTTTTTT. This gives the protein CSVARQRNTGELFF.

V is TRBV28 and J is TRBJ1-5, with D hard to call. Germline V gene sequence: CDR1 MDHEN, CDR2 SYDVKM. The CDR3 is made up of 12 amino acids. CDR3 sequence: CAESRTGQPQHF. As DNA, the CDR3 is TGTGCTGAAAGTCGGACGGGACAGCCCCAGCATTTT.

Comments on this clone: This same CDR3 is encoded by further DNA sequences in the sample. The V gene is TRBV9, the J gene TRBJ1-2; 9 bases agree with TRBD1. The CDR3 length is 14 residues. With V trimmed by 0 bases and J by 6 bases, 3 bases remained unmatched. Per the germline V gene, CDR1 is SGDLS and CDR2 is YYNGEE. The CDR3 DNA sequence: TGTGCCAGCAGCGTAGTACAGGGGGCTGATGGCTACACCTTC. This encodes CASSVVQGADGYTF.

The chain recombines TRBV7-3 with TRBJ2-5; D may be TRBD2 (6 bases). The V gene lost 2 bases and the J gene lost 4 bases, with 8 bases spanning the gap. Looked up from germline, CDR1 is SGHTA and CDR2 is FQGTGA. The CDR3 has 13 residues. CDR3 coding DNA: TGTGCCAGCAGCTTAGGGCGGGGAGAGACCCAGTACTTC. Translation gives CASSLGRGETQYF.

V is TRBV18 and J is TRBJ2-2, with D tentatively TRBD1 (6 bases). V gave up 0 bases and J gave up 3 bases, with 11 bases separating them. The CDR3 is made up of 16 amino acids. Germline V gene data show CDR1 as KGHSH and CDR2 as LQKENI. The CDR3, as DNA: TGTGCCAGCTCACCACCGGCCCACAGGGACACCGGGGAGCTGTTTTTT. This codes for CASSPPAHRDTGELFF.

The chain has TRBV19 and TRBJ1-4, with TRBD1 identical over 7 bases. V lost 6 bases to trimming and J lost 2 bases; unmatched junction nucleotides: 3. The length of the CDR3 is 14 residues. CDR1 LNHDA and CDR2 SQIVND come from the germline V gene (reference sequence). The CDR3 DNA sequence: TGTGCCAGTAGCCCGACAGGGACTAATGAAAAACTGTTTTTT. Protein sequence: CASSPTGTNEKLFF.

This CDR3 is CSAQLGGAFF. The CDR3 DNA sequence: TGCAGTGCCCAGCTAGGTGGAGCTTTCTTT. The chain couples TRBV20-1 to TRBJ1-1, with unresolved D. The CDR3 consists of 10 residues. CDR1 is DFQATT, CDR2 SNEGSKA, per germline (reference sequence). Trimming pared 6 bases from V and 10 bases from J, leaving 12 bases between.

In its sample, this clone was seen a few times. The chain joins TRBV12-3 or TRBV12-4 to TRBJ1-3, with TRBD1 matching 9 bases. The V segment lost 6 bases and the J segment 8 bases; nucleotides outside the gene matches: 2. The CDR3 consists of 12 residues. The CDR3 nucleotides are TGTGCCAGCAGACAGGGGGCCCACACCATATATTTT. Amino acid sequence: CASRQGAHTIYF.

The chain uses TRBV6-4 and TRBJ2-1, with 8 nucleotides matching TRBD2. The CDR3 extends over 15 amino acids. CDR1 is MRHNA and CDR2 is SNTAGT in the germline V gene. V lost 2 bases, J lost 3 bases, and 3 bases stayed unmatched. CDR3 amino acids: CASSDISGGYNEQFF. Written as DNA, the CDR3 is TGTGCCAGCAGTGACATAAGCGGGGGCTACAATGAGCAGTTCTTC.

This clone was detected only a few times. The rearrangement joins TRBV7-3 to TRBJ1-1, with 9 nucleotides matching TRBD1. CDR1 is SGHTA and CDR2 is FQGTGA in the germline V gene. The junction had 3 bases not matched to a gene; V was cut back by 5 bases and J by 5 bases. CDR3 size: 13 residues. The CDR3 DNA sequence: TGTGCCAGCAGCCCCGGGACAGGGACTGAAGCTTTCTTT. It specifies CASSPGTGTEAFF.

The chain combines TRBV11-3 with TRBJ2-1, with a possible D match to TRBD2 (7 bases). This CDR3 is built from 16 residues. The germline CDR1 and CDR2 sequences are SGHNT and YENEEA. V was clipped by 5 bases and J by 2 bases, with 16 bases between them. CDR3 DNA: TGTGCCAGCAGCCCCCGGGGGGACATCCCCTACAATGAGCAGTTCTTC. Its translation is CASSPRGDIPYNEQFF.

In the case of this clone: This sample also contains other DNA sequences that code for the same CDR3. The chain links TRBV9 to TRBJ2-1; D perhaps matches TRBD1 (5 bases). CDR1 SGDLS and CDR2 YYNGEE come from the germline V gene. The germline V and J ends were trimmed by 1 base and 4 bases, with 6 bases remaining between them. The length of the CDR3 is 13 residues. In DNA, the CDR3 is TGTGCCAGCAGCGTATCAGGGTACAATGAGCAGTTCTTC. It codes for CASSVSGYNEQFF.

V usage is TRBV5-4 and J usage is TRBJ1-1; 7 bases line up with TRBD1. The V gene's germline CDR1 is SGHNT and CDR2 YYREEE (reference sequence). This CDR3 spans 16 amino acids. Losses at the gene ends were 6 bases for V and 5 bases for J; bases not matched to a gene: 16. The CDR3 DNA sequence: TGTGCCAGCACCAGTCCTCTAGGGGGCGAGGAAACTGAAGCTTTCTTT. Amino acid sequence: CASTSPLGGEETEAFF.

The rearrangement links TRBV28 to TRBJ2-7, with 8 bases fitting TRBD1. The CDR3 consists of 19 residues. The J segment lost 0 bases and the V segment lost 2 bases, leaving 15 bases of the junction unmatched. Germline V CDR1 and CDR2: MDHEN, SYDVKM. The CDR3 sequence is CASSLEAINRGLVSYEQYF. Written as DNA, the CDR3 is TGTGCCAGCAGTTTAGAGGCTATAAACAGGGGGTTGGTCTCCTACGAGCAGTACTTC.